This T cell receptor (beta chain) was documented in a study of T cells in Graves' hyperthyroidism and ophthalmopathy. Overall study: Peripheral blood draws took place at initial diagnosis, ahead of any treatment.

It was RNA transcripts that yielded the amplified TCR beta CDR3 regions. The primer set for the first-round RT-PCR of the TCR CDR3 was HTBI. One entry per CDR3 protein results from TCRdb running MiXCR on the multiplex PCR reads. Among fewer than 550,000 distinct CDR3 sequences listed, approximately 25% were seen once. Germline assignment: CDR1 SGHRS and CDR2 YFSETQ. CDR3 length: 14 residues. V shed 6 bases and J shed 4 bases, with 16 bases lying between them. This clonotype was observed many times. This chain connects TRBV5-1 to TRBJ1-1; TRBD1 might be the D (5 bases). This clonotype originated in a woman under 40 with Graves' ophthalmopathy. Sequencing was performed on blood. Written as DNA, the CDR3 is TGCGCCAGCAACCCGACAGCGGCGGGCACTGAAGCTTTCTTT. This encodes CASNPTAAGTEAFF.